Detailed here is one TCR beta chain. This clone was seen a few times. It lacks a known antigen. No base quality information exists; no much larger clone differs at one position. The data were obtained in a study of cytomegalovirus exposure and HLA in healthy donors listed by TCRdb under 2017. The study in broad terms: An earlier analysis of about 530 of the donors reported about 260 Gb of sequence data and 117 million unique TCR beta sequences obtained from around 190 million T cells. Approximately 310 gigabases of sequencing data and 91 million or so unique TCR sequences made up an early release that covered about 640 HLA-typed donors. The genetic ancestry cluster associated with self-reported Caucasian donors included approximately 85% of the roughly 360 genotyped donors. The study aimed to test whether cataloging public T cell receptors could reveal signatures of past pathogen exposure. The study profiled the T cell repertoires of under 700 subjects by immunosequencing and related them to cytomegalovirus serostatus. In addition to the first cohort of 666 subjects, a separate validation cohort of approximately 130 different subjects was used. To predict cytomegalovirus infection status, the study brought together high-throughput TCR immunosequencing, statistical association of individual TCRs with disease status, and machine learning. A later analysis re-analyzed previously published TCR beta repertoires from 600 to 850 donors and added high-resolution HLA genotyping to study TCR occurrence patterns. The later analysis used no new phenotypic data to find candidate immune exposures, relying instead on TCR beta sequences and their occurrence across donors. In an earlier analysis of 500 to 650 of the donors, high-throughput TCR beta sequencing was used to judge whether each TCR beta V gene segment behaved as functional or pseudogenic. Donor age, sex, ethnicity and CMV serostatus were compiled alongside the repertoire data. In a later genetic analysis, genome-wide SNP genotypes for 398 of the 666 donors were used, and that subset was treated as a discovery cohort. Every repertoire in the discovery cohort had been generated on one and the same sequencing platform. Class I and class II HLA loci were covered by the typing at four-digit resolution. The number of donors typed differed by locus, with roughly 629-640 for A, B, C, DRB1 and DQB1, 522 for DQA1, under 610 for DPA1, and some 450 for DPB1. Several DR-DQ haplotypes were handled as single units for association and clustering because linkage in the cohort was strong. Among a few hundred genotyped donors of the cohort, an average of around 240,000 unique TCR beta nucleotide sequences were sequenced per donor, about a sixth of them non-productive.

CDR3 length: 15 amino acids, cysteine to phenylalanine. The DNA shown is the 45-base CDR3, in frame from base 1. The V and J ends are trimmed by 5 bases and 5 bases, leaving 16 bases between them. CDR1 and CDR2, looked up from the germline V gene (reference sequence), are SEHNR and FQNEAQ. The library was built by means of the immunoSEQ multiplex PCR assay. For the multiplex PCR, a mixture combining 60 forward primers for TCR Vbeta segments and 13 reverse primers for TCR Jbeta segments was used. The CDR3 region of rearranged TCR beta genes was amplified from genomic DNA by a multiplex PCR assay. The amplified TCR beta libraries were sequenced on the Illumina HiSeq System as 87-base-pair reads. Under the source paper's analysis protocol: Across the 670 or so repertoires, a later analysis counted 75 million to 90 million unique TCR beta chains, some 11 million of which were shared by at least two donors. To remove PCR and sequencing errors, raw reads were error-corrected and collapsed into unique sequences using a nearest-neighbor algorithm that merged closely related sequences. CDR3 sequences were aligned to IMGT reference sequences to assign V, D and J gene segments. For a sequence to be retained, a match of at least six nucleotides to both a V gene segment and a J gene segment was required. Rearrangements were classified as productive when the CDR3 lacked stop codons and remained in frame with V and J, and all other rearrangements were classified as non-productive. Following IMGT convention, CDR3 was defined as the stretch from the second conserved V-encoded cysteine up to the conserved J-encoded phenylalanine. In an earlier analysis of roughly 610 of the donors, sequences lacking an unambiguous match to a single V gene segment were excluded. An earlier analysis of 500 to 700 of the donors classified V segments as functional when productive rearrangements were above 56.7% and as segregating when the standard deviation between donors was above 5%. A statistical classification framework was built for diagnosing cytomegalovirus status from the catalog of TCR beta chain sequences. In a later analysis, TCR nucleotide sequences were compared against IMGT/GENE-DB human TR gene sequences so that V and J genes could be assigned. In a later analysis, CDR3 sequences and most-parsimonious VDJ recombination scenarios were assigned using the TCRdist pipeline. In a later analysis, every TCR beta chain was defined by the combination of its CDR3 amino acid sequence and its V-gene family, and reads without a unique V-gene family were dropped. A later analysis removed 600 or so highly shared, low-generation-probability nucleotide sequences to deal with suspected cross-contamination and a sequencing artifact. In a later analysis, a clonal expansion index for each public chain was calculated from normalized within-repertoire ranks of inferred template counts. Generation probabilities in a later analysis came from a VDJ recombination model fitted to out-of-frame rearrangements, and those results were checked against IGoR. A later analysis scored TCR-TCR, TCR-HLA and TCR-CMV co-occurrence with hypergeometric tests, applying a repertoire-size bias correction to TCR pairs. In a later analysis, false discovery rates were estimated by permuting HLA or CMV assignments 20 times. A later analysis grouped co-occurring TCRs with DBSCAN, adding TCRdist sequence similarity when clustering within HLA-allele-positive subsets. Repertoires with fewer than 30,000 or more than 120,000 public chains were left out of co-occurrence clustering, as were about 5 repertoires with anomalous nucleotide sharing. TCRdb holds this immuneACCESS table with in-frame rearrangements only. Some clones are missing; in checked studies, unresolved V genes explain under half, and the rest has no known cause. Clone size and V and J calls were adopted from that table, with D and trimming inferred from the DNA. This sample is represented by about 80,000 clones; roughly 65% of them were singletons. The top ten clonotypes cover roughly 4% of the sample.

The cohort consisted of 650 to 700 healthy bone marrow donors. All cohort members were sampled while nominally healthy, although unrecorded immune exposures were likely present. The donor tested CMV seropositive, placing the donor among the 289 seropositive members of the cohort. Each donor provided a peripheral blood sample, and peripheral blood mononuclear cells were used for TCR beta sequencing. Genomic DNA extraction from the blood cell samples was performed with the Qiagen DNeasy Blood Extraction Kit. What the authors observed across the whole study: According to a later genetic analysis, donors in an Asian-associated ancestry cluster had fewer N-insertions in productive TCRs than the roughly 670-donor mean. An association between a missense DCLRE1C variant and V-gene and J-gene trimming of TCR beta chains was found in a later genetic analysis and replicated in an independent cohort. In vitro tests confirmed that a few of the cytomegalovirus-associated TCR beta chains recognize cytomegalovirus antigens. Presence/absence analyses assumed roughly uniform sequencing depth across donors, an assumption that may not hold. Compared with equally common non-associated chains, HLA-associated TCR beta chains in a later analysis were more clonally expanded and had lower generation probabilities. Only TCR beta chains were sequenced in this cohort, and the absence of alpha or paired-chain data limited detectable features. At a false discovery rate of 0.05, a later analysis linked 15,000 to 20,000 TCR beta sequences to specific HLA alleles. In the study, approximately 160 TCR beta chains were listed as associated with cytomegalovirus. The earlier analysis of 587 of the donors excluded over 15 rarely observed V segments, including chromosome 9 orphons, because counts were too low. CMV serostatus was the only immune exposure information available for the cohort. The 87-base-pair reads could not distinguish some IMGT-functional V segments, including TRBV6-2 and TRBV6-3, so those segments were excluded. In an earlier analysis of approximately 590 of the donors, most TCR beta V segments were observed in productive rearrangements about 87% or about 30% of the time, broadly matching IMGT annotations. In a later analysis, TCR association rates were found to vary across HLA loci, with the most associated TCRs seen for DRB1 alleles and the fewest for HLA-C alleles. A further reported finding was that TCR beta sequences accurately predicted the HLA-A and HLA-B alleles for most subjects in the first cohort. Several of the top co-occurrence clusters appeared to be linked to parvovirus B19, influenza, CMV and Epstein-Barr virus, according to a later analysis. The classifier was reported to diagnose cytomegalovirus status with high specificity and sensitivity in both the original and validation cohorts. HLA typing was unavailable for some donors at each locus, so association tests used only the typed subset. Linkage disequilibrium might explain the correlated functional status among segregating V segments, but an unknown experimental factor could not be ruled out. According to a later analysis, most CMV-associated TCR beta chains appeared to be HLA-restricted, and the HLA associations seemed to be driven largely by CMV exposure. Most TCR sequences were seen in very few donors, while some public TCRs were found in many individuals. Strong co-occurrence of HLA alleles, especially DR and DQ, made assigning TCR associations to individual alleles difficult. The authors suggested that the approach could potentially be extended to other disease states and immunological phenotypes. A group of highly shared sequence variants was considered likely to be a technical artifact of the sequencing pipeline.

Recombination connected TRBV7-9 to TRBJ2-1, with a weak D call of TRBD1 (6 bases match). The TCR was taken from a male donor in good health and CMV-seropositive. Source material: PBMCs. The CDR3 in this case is CASSLNLRDNNEQFF. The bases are TGTGCCAGCAGCCTCAACCTCCGGGACAACAATGAGCAGTTCTTC.